This TCR beta chain stems from a study of CD8 T cells in ankylosing spondylitis. Study-level results: Clones tied to disease were said to be significantly enriched in matched ankylosing spondylitis synovial fluid. Among TCR beta sequences, a motif of under ten highly homologous variants appeared characteristic of ankylosing spondylitis blood. Reactive arthritis synovial fluid and blood previously showed some of these motif variants.

The germline V and J ends were trimmed by 5 bases and 0 bases, with 2 bases remaining between them. There are 12 residues in the CDR3. This clonotype was seen repeatedly, ten times or more. Its antigen is still unknown. In making TCR beta libraries, quantitative 5'-RACE with molecular barcodes was used. TCRdb processed the 5' RACE reads anew with MiXCR; each CDR3 protein has one entry. This table has 500,000 to 550,000 distinct CDR3 sequences, roughly 13% appearing once. The chain recombines TRBV12-3 or TRBV12-4 with TRBJ1-3; D ambiguous. The source material was blood, either unsorted or a sorted T cell fraction (not recorded which). The receptor was derived from a male donor with ankylosing spondylitis. CDR3 DNA: TGTGCCAGCAGTAACTCTGGAAACACCATATATTTT. This encodes CASSNSGNTIYF.